These 7 T cell receptor beta chains originate from one sample sequenced in a study of T cell responses to AZD1222 COVID-19 vaccine (dated by TCRdb to about 2021). This sample's time point label indicates: baseline before first vaccination. Library preparation used the immunoSEQ multiplex PCR assay. This is the immuneACCESS table as TCRdb keeps it, with only in-frame sequences that have V and J called. A part of the clones is gone; compared with another copy, unresolved V genes explain less than half, and the rest is unexplained. Within this sample are approximately 170,000 clones, with 93% of them counted one time only. The ten largest clones add up to around 3.8% of the sample. The source was peripheral blood, collected on day 0 of AZD1222 vaccination. All receptors come from an adult in good health.

The CDR3 bases are TGTGCCAGCCGGGACAGGGTTAATTCACCCCTCCACTTT. Its translation: CASRDRVNSPLHF. The chain uses TRBV6-5 and TRBJ1-6; 9 bases align to TRBD1. The CDR3 totals 13 residues. Germline trimming cut 8 bases from V and 6 bases from J; bases unmatched to any gene: 2. In germline, CDR1 is MNHEY, CDR2 SVGAGI.

The chain employs TRBV18 and TRBJ2-2; D uncertain. Germline CDR1 and CDR2: KGHSH and LQKENI. V lost 3 bases and J lost 7, with 6 bases in between. The CDR3 totals 12 residues. The DNA for the CDR3 is TGTGCCAGCTCACCCCGAGGCGGGGAGCTGTTTTTT. This translates into CASSPRGGELFF. The whole variable domain, filled in from reference TRBV18 and TRBJ2-2, reads NAGVMQNPRHLVRRRGQEARLRCSPMKGHSHVYWYRQLPEEGLKFMVYLQKENIIDESGMPKERFSAEFPKEGPSILRIQQVVRGDSAAYFCASSPRGGELFFGEGSRLTVL.

The chain uses TRBV19 and TRBJ1-1; no clear D. Germline V CDR1 and CDR2: LNHDA, SQIVND (reference sequence). The CDR3 extends over 11 amino acids. Trimming left V 10 bases short and J 5 bases short, with 11 bases between. CDR3 region: CATLERTEAFF. CDR3 nucleotides: TGTGCCACCTTGGAGAGGACTGAAGCTTTCTTT.

V and J are TRBV7-9 and TRBJ2-3; D is perhaps TRBD1 or TRBD2 (6 bases each). The CDR3 extends over 19 amino acids. Per germline, CDR1 SEHNR and CDR2 FQNEAQ (reference sequence). The germline V and J ends were trimmed by 3 bases and 2 bases, with 24 bases remaining between them. The CDR3: CASSFFVKSGATATDTQYF. CDR3 DNA: TGTGCCAGCAGCTTTTTTGTGAAATCGGGGGCGACTGCCACAGATACGCAGTATTTT. Based on the CDR3 plus reference TRBV7-9 and TRBJ2-3, the full variable domain is DTGVSQNPRHKITKRGQNVTFRCDPISEHNRLYWYRQTLGQGPEFLTYFQNEAQLEKSRLLSDRFSAERPKGSFSTLEIQRTEQGDSAMYLCASSFFVKSGATATDTQYFGPGTRLTVL.

This clone appeared once. The chain combines TRBV3-1 (or the pseudogene TRBV3-2) with TRBJ1-1; D call uncertain. The CDR3 covers 13 residues. The germline V and J ends were trimmed by 2 bases and 4 bases, with 8 bases remaining between them. Germline V CDR1 and CDR2: LGHDT, YNNKEL (reference sequence). CDR3 sequence (DNA): TGTGCCAGCAGCCAATGGGTCGGCACTGAAGCTTTCTTT. Translating it yields CASSQWVGTEAFF.

The chain recombines TRBV13 with TRBJ2-1; D is unresolved. V lost 4 bases to trimming and J lost 9 bases, with 10 bases between them. From germline, CDR1 is PRHDT and CDR2 FYEKMQ (reference sequence). CDR3 length: 12 amino acids. CDR3 sequence reads: CASSSRSREQFF. In DNA form, the CDR3 reads TGTGCCAGCAGCTCCAGATCTCGTGAGCAGTTCTTC.

The chain couples TRBV6-1 to TRBJ2-1, with TRBD1 matching over 9 bases. The CDR3 spans 17 residues. The germline V gene encodes CDR1 MNHNS and CDR2 SASEGT. V lost 2 bases and J lost 7; bases outside the gene matches: 12. CDR3: CASSEWIPGQGLNEQFF. The DNA for the CDR3 is TGTGCCAGCAGTGAATGGATACCGGGACAGGGATTGAATGAGCAGTTCTTC.